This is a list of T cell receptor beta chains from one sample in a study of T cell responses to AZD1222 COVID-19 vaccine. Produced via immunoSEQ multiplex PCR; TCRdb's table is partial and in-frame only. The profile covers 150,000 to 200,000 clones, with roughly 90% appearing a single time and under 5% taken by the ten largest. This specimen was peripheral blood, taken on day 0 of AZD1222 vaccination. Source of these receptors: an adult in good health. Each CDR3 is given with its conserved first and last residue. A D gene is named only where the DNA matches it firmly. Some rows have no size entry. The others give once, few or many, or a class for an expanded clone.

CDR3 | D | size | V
CAISELEPYEQYF | - | few | TRBV10-3
CASSAAGSNYGYTF | - | - | TRBV2
CASSYRHGENTEAFF | - | - | TRBV6-5
CASSPSGRDEQYF | - | few | TRBV28
CASSLRGTSNQPQHF | - | - | TRBV27
CAISGTGNTGELFF | - | once | TRBV10-3
CATSRDAGGQRGETQYF | - | - | TRBV15
CASIEGPGVYGEQYF | - | - | TRBV5-1
CASSFRGSTGAFF | - | - | TRBV11-2
CASTASGARTQPQHF | - | - | TRBV28
CASSLLAGVTDTQYF | TRBD2 | - | TRBV11-2
CASSYSWGSLNTEAFF | - | - | TRBV6-5
CASSGRTGTSGNNEQFF | TRBD2 | - | TRBV4-1
CASIITGSGEQYF | - | - | TRBV6-4
CASTPGSSSSYNEQFF | - | few | TRBV5-1
CASSGGSDEKLFF | - | - | TRBV5-1
CASSALAGVGNEQFF | TRBD2 | - | TRBV27
CASSILPTGGNQPQHF | - | - | TRBV19
CASSDSGGGSDTQYF | TRBD2 | - | TRBV6-4
CASSLLGQINTGELFF | - | - | TRBV28
CATSAWAGPGEQFF | - | - | TRBV19
CASSSTPSTDTQYF | - | - | TRBV5-4
CASSTTGGNTIYF | - | - | TRBV11-2
CASSWTSGSHNEQFF | TRBD2 | - | TRBV6-5
CASRGIGNQPQHF | - | - | TRBV28